This TCR beta chain was captured by sequencing in a study of monozygotic twins with inflammatory bowel disease. The CDR3 has 15 amino acids. Germline CDR1 reads LGHNA; CDR2 reads YNFKEQ. Eight separate reactions per sample served to make cDNA. UMIs that had a 6-nucleotide sample barcode were put in using template switching. Each CDR3 protein gets one entry in TCRdb, which reprocessed the 5' RACE reads and gives no DNA. This sample's clone table lists 110,000 or so distinct CDR3 sequences. Study observations and caveats: Sharing of clonotypes with others was lower in IBD patients than in healthy twins, and this was especially so with disease activity.

On this clonotype itself: Antigen: not known.

The chain combines TRBV4-2 with TRBJ2-3; TCRdb returns TRBD2, unconfirmable since there is no DNA. Specimen: blood. The origin of this receptor is a human donor with ulcerative colitis or Crohn's disease, or a healthy co-twin of an affected twin (not recorded which). The CDR3 loop is CASSQDLAGVDTQYF.